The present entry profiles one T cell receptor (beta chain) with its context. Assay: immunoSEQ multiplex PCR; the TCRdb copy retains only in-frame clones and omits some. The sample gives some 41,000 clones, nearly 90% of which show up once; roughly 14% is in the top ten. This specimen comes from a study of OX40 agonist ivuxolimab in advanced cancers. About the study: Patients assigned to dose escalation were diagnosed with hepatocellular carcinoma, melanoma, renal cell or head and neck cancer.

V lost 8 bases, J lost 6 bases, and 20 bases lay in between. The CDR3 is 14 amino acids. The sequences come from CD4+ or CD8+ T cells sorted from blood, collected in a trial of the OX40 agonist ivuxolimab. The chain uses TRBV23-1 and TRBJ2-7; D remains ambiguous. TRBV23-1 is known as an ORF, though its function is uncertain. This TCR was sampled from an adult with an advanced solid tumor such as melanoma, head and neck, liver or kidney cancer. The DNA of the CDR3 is TGCGCCAGCGAATCCGGGCCCAGACCCTCCGAGCAGTACTTC. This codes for CASESGPRPSEQYF.